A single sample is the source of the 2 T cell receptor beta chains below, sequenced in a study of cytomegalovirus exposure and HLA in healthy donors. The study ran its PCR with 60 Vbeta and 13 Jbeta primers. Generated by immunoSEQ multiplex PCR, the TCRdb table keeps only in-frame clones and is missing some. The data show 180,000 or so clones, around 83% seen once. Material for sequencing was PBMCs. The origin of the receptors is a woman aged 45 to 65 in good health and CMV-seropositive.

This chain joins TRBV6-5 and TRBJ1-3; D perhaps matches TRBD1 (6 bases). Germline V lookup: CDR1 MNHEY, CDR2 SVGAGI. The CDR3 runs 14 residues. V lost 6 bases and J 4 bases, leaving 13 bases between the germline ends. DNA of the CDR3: TGTGCCAGCAGCTTAACAGGGACCGGAAACACCATATATTTT. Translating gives CASSLTGTGNTIYF.

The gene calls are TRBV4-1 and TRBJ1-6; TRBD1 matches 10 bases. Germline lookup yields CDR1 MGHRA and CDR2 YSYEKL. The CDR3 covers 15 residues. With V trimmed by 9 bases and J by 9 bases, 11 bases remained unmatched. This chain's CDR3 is CASRDGDRGPSPLHF. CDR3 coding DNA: TGCGCCAGTAGGGATGGTGACAGGGGGCCTTCACCCCTCCACTTT.